Listed below are T cell receptor beta chains from one sample, sequenced in a study of blood T cell repertoires in COVID-19. Profiled with immunoSEQ multiplex PCR; TCRdb holds only in-frame clones, not every one. The data hold roughly 300,000 clones, with around 87% observed a single time. Sequenced sample: peripheral blood. These receptors were taken from a woman aged 40-49 years who had recovered from COVID-19. Each CDR3 is given with its conserved first and last residue. Fields, in order: D gene, clone size, V gene, J gene, CDR3 length, CDR3 DNA, CDR3 protein. A D gene is named only where the DNA matches it firmly. The size field is filled for only some rows; it gives once, few, many or a size class.

d_gene: TRBD1
abundance: -
v_gene: TRBV5-1
j_gene: TRBJ2-7
len: 14
CDR3nt: TGCGCCAGCAGCTCGGGACAGCTCTCCTACGAGCAGTACTTC
CDR3aa: CASSSGQLSYEQYF

d_gene: -
abundance: -
v_gene: TRBV6-5
j_gene: TRBJ1-6
len: 14
CDR3nt: TGTGCCAGCCGACTAGGACCCGCTTATTCACCCCTCCACTTT
CDR3aa: CASRLGPAYSPLHF

d_gene: TRBD1
abundance: -
v_gene: TRBV3-1/TRBV3-2
j_gene: TRBJ1-1
len: 15
CDR3nt: TGTGCCAGCAGTTCCACGGGGACAGGAAACACTGAAGCTTTCTTT
CDR3aa: CASSSTGTGNTEAFF

d_gene: -
abundance: -
v_gene: TRBV2
j_gene: TRBJ2-3
len: 16
CDR3nt: TGTGCCAGCCTGCACGGTCGGACTCGGAGCACAGATACGCAGTATTTT
CDR3aa: CASLHGRTRSTDTQYF

d_gene: -
abundance: once
v_gene: TRBV12-5
j_gene: TRBJ1-5
len: 14
CDR3nt: TGTGCTAGTGGTTTGGTAGGCGGCAGTCAGCCCCAGCATTTT
CDR3aa: CASGLVGGSQPQHF

d_gene: -
abundance: -
v_gene: TRBV27
j_gene: TRBJ2-7
len: 15
CDR3nt: TGTGCCAGCGGACCGCCCGGGGGGCGATGGTACGAGCAGTACTTC
CDR3aa: CASGPPGGRWYEQYF

d_gene: -
abundance: -
v_gene: TRBV24-1
j_gene: TRBJ2-7
len: 12
CDR3nt: TGTGCCACCAGAGACATGGCCTACGAGCAGTACTTC
CDR3aa: CATRDMAYEQYF

d_gene: -
abundance: -
v_gene: TRBV19
j_gene: TRBJ1-1
len: 14
CDR3nt: TGTGCCAGTAGTATATTCGACAGACTGACTGAAGCTTTCTTT
CDR3aa: CASSIFDRLTEAFF

d_gene: TRBD2
abundance: -
v_gene: TRBV2
j_gene: TRBJ2-3
len: 15
CDR3nt: TGTGCCAGCAGCCCTATAACGGCGGGGGTAGATACGCAGTATTTT
CDR3aa: CASSPITAGVDTQYF

d_gene: -
abundance: -
v_gene: TRBV18
j_gene: TRBJ1-2
len: 13
CDR3nt: TGTGCCAGCTCACCAGAGGGAAACTATGGCTACACCTTC
CDR3aa: CASSPEGNYGYTF

d_gene: TRBD1
abundance: -
v_gene: TRBV29-1
j_gene: TRBJ1-2
len: 15
CDR3nt: TGCAGCGTTGAACGGATGGGACAGACCACCTACGGCTACACCTTC
CDR3aa: CSVERMGQTTYGYTF

d_gene: TRBD1
abundance: once
v_gene: TRBV7-2
j_gene: TRBJ2-7
len: 16
CDR3nt: TGTGCCAGCAGCTCTAGACCCGGACAGGGTGGGTACGAGCAGTACTTC
CDR3aa: CASSSRPGQGGYEQYF

d_gene: TRBD2
abundance: once
v_gene: TRBV30
j_gene: TRBJ2-5
len: 16
CDR3nt: TGTGCCTGGTATCCCCCCCTCGGGGGGTCTTCGGAGACCCAGTACTTC
CDR3aa: CAWYPPLGGSSETQYF

d_gene: -
abundance: -
v_gene: TRBV6-5
j_gene: TRBJ2-5
len: 12
CDR3nt: TGTGCCAGCAGCAGGGGAAGAGAGACCCAGTACTTC
CDR3aa: CASSRGRETQYF

d_gene: TRBD1
abundance: -
v_gene: TRBV18
j_gene: TRBJ1-2
len: 13
CDR3nt: TGTGCCAGCTCACCCAGGGGGGACTATGGCTACACCTTC
CDR3aa: CASSPRGDYGYTF

d_gene: -
abundance: -
v_gene: TRBV5-8
j_gene: TRBJ2-1
len: 13
CDR3nt: TGTGCCAGCAGCCCCAGGGGAAACAATGAGCAGTTCTTC
CDR3aa: CASSPRGNNEQFF

d_gene: TRBD2
abundance: -
v_gene: TRBV3-1/TRBV3-2
j_gene: TRBJ2-5
len: 20
CDR3nt: TGTGCCAGCAGCCAAGTCCCGGGACTAGCGGGGGGGCTTATCCAAGAGACCCAGTACTTC
CDR3aa: CASSQVPGLAGGLIQETQYF

d_gene: TRBD1
abundance: -
v_gene: TRBV6-5
j_gene: TRBJ2-7
len: 15
CDR3nt: TGTGCCAGCAGTTACTCGGGGGACAGGGCATACGAGCAGTACTTC
CDR3aa: CASSYSGDRAYEQYF

d_gene: -
abundance: -
v_gene: TRBV7-2
j_gene: TRBJ1-5
len: 15
CDR3nt: TGTGCCAGCAGCTCAGGGACTTACAGCAATCAGCCCCAGCATTTT
CDR3aa: CASSSGTYSNQPQHF

d_gene: TRBD1
abundance: once
v_gene: TRBV11-2
j_gene: TRBJ1-6
len: 17
CDR3nt: TGTGCCAGCAGCCCCACTCCGGGACAGACCTATAATTCACCCCTCCACTTT
CDR3aa: CASSPTPGQTYNSPLHF

d_gene: TRBD2
abundance: -
v_gene: TRBV2
j_gene: TRBJ2-1
len: 21
CDR3nt: TGTGCCATCAGTCCTCGATGGACTAGCGGGGGGCCCTCGAGCTCCTACAATGAGCAGTTCTTC
CDR3aa: CAISPRWTSGGPSSSYNEQFF

d_gene: TRBD1
abundance: -
v_gene: TRBV4-3
j_gene: TRBJ1-2
len: 13
CDR3nt: TGCGCCAGCAGCAGACAGGGAACCGATGGCTACACCTTC
CDR3aa: CASSRQGTDGYTF

d_gene: -
abundance: -
v_gene: TRBV3-1/TRBV3-2
j_gene: TRBJ2-3
len: 14
CDR3nt: TGTGCCAGCAGCGCCCGACTACAATCGGGTACGCAGTATTTT
CDR3aa: CASSARLQSGTQYF

d_gene: -
abundance: -
v_gene: TRBV11-3
j_gene: TRBJ1-2
len: 12
CDR3nt: TGTGCCAGCAGCTTAGGAGGTCTGTTCTACACCTTC
CDR3aa: CASSLGGLFYTF

d_gene: -
abundance: -
v_gene: TRBV30
j_gene: TRBJ2-3
len: 13
CDR3nt: TGTGCCCTCGCCACGGGGAACACAGATACGCAGTATTTT
CDR3aa: CALATGNTDTQYF

d_gene: -
abundance: -
v_gene: TRBV7-9
j_gene: TRBJ1-2
len: 13
CDR3nt: TGTGCCGGATCACCTGGGACACCCTATGGCTACACCTTC
CDR3aa: CAGSPGTPYGYTF

d_gene: TRBD2
abundance: -
v_gene: TRBV19
j_gene: TRBJ2-7
len: 15
CDR3nt: TGTGCCAGTAGTTTCCCGGGACGGCGGGGGAATGAGCAGTACTTC
CDR3aa: CASSFPGRRGNEQYF

d_gene: -
abundance: -
v_gene: TRBV10-1
j_gene: TRBJ1-6
len: 15
CDR3nt: TGCGCCAGCAGCCCGGGAGGGGTAGTGGAATCACCCCTCCACTTT
CDR3aa: CASSPGGVVESPLHF

d_gene: -
abundance: -
v_gene: TRBV21-1
j_gene: TRBJ1-5
len: 19
CDR3nt: TGTGCCAGCAGCAAATCGGGGACAGGGACAAGTTATAGCAATCAGCCCCAGCATTTT
CDR3aa: CASSKSGTGTSYSNQPQHF

d_gene: -
abundance: once
v_gene: TRBV7-2
j_gene: TRBJ2-7
len: 14
CDR3nt: TGTGCCAGCAGCCCGATGACTTCTTCCTACGAGCAGTACTTC
CDR3aa: CASSPMTSSYEQYF

d_gene: TRBD2
abundance: -
v_gene: TRBV7-3
j_gene: TRBJ2-5
len: 19
CDR3nt: TGTGCCAGCAGCTTAGGCCGACTAGCGGGGGGGTCTTATCAAGAGACCCAGTACTTC
CDR3aa: CASSLGRLAGGSYQETQYF

d_gene: -
abundance: once
v_gene: TRBV19
j_gene: TRBJ1-1
len: 14
CDR3nt: TGTGCCAGTAGTATTGACAGGCGGAACACTGAAGCTTTCTTT
CDR3aa: CASSIDRRNTEAFF

d_gene: TRBD2
abundance: -
v_gene: TRBV5-4
j_gene: TRBJ2-3
len: 14
CDR3nt: TGTGCCAGCAGCTTCCGGGGGGAGGGAGATACGCAGTATTTT
CDR3aa: CASSFRGEGDTQYF

d_gene: TRBD1
abundance: -
v_gene: TRBV5-5
j_gene: TRBJ1-1
len: 14
CDR3nt: TGTGCCAGCAGCTTGTCAGGGGGAGACACTGAAGCTTTCTTT
CDR3aa: CASSLSGGDTEAFF

d_gene: -
abundance: few
v_gene: TRBV19
j_gene: TRBJ1-5
len: 14
CDR3nt: TGTGCCAGTACGCGGGACTTGCGCAATCAGCCCCAGCATTTT
CDR3aa: CASTRDLRNQPQHF

d_gene: -
abundance: -
v_gene: TRBV4-3
j_gene: TRBJ2-1
len: 15
CDR3nt: TGCGCCAGCAGCCGAGGGTTTATACCAAACCTAGGGCAGTTCTTC
CDR3aa: CASSRGFIPNLGQFF

d_gene: -
abundance: -
v_gene: TRBV7-2
j_gene: TRBJ1-3
len: 15
CDR3nt: TGTGCCAGCAGCTTAGGCCCAGGGGTTTCGAACACCATATATTTT
CDR3aa: CASSLGPGVSNTIYF

d_gene: -
abundance: -
v_gene: TRBV4-1
j_gene: TRBJ1-5
len: 16
CDR3nt: TGCGCCAGCAGCCAAGGGAATTCGCGGGGCAATCAGCCCCAGCATTTT
CDR3aa: CASSQGNSRGNQPQHF

d_gene: -
abundance: -
v_gene: TRBV15
j_gene: TRBJ2-7
len: 13
CDR3nt: TGTGCCACCAGCAGCCGGGGTATCCACGAGCAGTACTTC
CDR3aa: CATSSRGIHEQYF

d_gene: TRBD1
abundance: -
v_gene: TRBV9
j_gene: TRBJ2-5
len: 16
CDR3nt: TGTGCCAGCAGCATGCGGACAGGCGGTCTTGAGGAGACCCAGTACTTC
CDR3aa: CASSMRTGGLEETQYF

d_gene: -
abundance: -
v_gene: TRBV4-1
j_gene: TRBJ1-2
len: 15
CDR3nt: TGCGCCAGCAGCCAGAGACACCTCCCCAACTATGGCTACACCTTC
CDR3aa: CASSQRHLPNYGYTF

d_gene: TRBD1
abundance: once
v_gene: TRBV19
j_gene: TRBJ2-7
len: 15
CDR3nt: TGTGCCAGTAGTATAGTCCAGGGGGCGTCCTACGAGCAGTACTTC
CDR3aa: CASSIVQGASYEQYF

d_gene: TRBD1
abundance: few
v_gene: TRBV5-6
j_gene: TRBJ1-1
len: 14
CDR3nt: TGTGCCAGCAGCCGCGGACAGGGTAGGACTGAAGCTTTCTTT
CDR3aa: CASSRGQGRTEAFF

d_gene: -
abundance: -
v_gene: TRBV7-8
j_gene: TRBJ1-1
len: 16
CDR3nt: TGTGCCAGCAGCCCCAGGACAGCACTTGGGCGCACTGAAGCTTTCTTT
CDR3aa: CASSPRTALGRTEAFF

d_gene: TRBD1
abundance: -
v_gene: TRBV11-2
j_gene: TRBJ2-7
len: 15
CDR3nt: TGTGCCAGCAGCTTAGGCCAGACAGGGGGCGACGAGCAGTACTTC
CDR3aa: CASSLGQTGGDEQYF

d_gene: TRBD2
abundance: -
v_gene: TRBV7-8
j_gene: TRBJ2-7
len: 15
CDR3nt: TGTGCCAGCAGCTTAGAACTAGCGGCGTGGTACGAGCAGTACTTC
CDR3aa: CASSLELAAWYEQYF

d_gene: -
abundance: -
v_gene: TRBV6-5
j_gene: TRBJ1-5
len: 15
CDR3nt: TGTGCCAGCAGTTACGGGTTGGGACAAAATCAGCCCCAGCATTTT
CDR3aa: CASSYGLGQNQPQHF

d_gene: TRBD2
abundance: -
v_gene: TRBV5-6
j_gene: TRBJ2-5
len: 14
CDR3nt: TGTGCCAGCAGCTCCTGGGGACTAGCAGAGACCCAGTACTTC
CDR3aa: CASSSWGLAETQYF

d_gene: TRBD1
abundance: -
v_gene: TRBV2
j_gene: TRBJ1-5
len: 15
CDR3nt: TGTGCCAGCAGGTCGGGACAGGGGAGCAATCAGCCCCAGCATTTT
CDR3aa: CASRSGQGSNQPQHF

d_gene: TRBD2
abundance: -
v_gene: TRBV27
j_gene: TRBJ2-3
len: 13
CDR3nt: TGTGCCAGCACCCTGATGCGGGGGGATACGCAGTATTTT
CDR3aa: CASTLMRGDTQYF

d_gene: -
abundance: -
v_gene: TRBV18
j_gene: TRBJ2-3
len: 17
CDR3nt: TGTGCCAGCTCACCACCGGAATCTAGGAGGGCCACAGATACGCAGTATTTT
CDR3aa: CASSPPESRRATDTQYF

d_gene: -
abundance: once
v_gene: TRBV10-2
j_gene: TRBJ2-2
len: 16
CDR3nt: TGCGCCAGCAGGAGCCCCGCGGAATCGAACACCGGGGAGCTGTTTTTT
CDR3aa: CASRSPAESNTGELFF

d_gene: -
abundance: once
v_gene: TRBV5-5
j_gene: TRBJ1-5
len: 14
CDR3nt: TGTGCCAGCAGCCTGACAGGAGGCAATCAGCCCCAGCATTTT
CDR3aa: CASSLTGGNQPQHF

d_gene: TRBD1
abundance: -
v_gene: TRBV3-1/TRBV3-2
j_gene: TRBJ1-2
len: 15
CDR3nt: TGTGCCAGCAGCCAAGGGTCGGACAGGGGGCGAGGCTACACCTTC
CDR3aa: CASSQGSDRGRGYTF

d_gene: -
abundance: -
v_gene: TRBV11-2
j_gene: TRBJ1-2
len: 12
CDR3nt: TGTGCCAGCAGCTTAGCAGTCTCTGGCTACACCTTC
CDR3aa: CASSLAVSGYTF